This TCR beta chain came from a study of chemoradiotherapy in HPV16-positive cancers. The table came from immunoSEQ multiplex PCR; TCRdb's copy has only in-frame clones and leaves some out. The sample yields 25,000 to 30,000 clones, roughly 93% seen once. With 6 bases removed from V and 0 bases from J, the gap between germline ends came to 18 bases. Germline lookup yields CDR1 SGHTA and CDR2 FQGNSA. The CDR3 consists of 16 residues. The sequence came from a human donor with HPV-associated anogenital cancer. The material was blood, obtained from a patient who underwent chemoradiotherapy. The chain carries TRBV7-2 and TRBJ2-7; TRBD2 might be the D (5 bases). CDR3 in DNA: TGTGCCAGCAGTCGAGAGTCGCGGGTCCCCTCCTACGAGCAGTACTTC. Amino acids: CASSRESRVPSYEQYF.